These 21 T cell receptor beta chains were sequenced from one sample in a study of cytomegalovirus exposure and HLA in healthy donors. TCRdb's copy holds only in-frame clones and misses some; the assay was immunoSEQ multiplex PCR. The table has 71,000 or so clones, nearly 95% seen once. The sequenced sample was PBMCs. All receptors derive from a woman under 30 in good health and CMV-seronegative.

The V call is TRBV5-1, the J call TRBJ1-2, with a weak D call TRBD1 (6 bases). The CDR3 is made up of 15 amino acids. Trimming stripped 0 bases from V and 8 bases from J, with 17 bases between. The germline gives CDR1 SGHRS, CDR2 YFSETQ. The CDR3: CASSLGISGGHGYTF. The CDR3 region has the DNA TGCGCCAGCAGCTTGGGGATAAGCGGGGGGCACGGCTACACCTTC.

The rearrangement joins TRBV10-1 to TRBJ2-2; TRBD1 agrees at 9 bases. The junction had 5 bases not matched to a gene; V was cut back by 8 bases and J by 1 base. The CDR3 length is 15 residues. The V gene's germline CDR1 is WNHNN and CDR2 SYGVQD (reference sequence). The chain's CDR3 is CASPKGQGNTGELFF. The CDR3 DNA sequence: TGCGCCAGCCCGAAGGGACAGGGGAACACCGGGGAGCTGTTTTTT.

This clone has only one observation. The chain links TRBV5-1 to TRBJ2-7; 9 nucleotides align to TRBD1. V dropped 3 bases and J dropped 9; count of bases not matched to a gene: 10. Per the germline V gene, CDR1 is SGHRS and CDR2 is YFSETQ. The CDR3 extends over 14 amino acids. The CDR3 is CASSSGQGGQRQYF. CDR3 DNA: TGCGCCAGCAGCTCGGGACAGGGCGGCCAAAGGCAGTACTTC.

The chain combines TRBV2 with TRBJ2-1, with TRBD2 matching over 14 bases. The ends lost 8 bases at V and 6 bases at J; junction bases unmatched: 6. The germline gives CDR1 SNHLY, CDR2 FYNNEI. This CDR3 has 15 amino acids. DNA of the CDR3: TGTGCCAGCCTCCACGGGACTAGCGGGGGCAATGAGCAGTTCTTC. Its protein product is CASLHGTSGGNEQFF.

J is TRBJ2-1 and V is TRBV9, with 7 bases fitting TRBD1. This CDR3 spans 16 amino acids. V lost 4 bases to trimming and J lost 6 bases; unmatched junction nucleotides: 13. Germline values: CDR1 SGDLS, CDR2 YYNGEE. The CDR3 loop is CASSFGAGTETNEQFF. The CDR3, as DNA: TGTGCCAGCAGCTTCGGGGCCGGGACAGAGACCAATGAGCAGTTCTTC. The entire variable domain, with the rest obtained from reference TRBV9 and TRBJ2-1, is as follows: DSGVTQTPKHLITATGQRVTLRCSPRSGDLSVYWYQQSLDQGLQFLIQYYNGEERAKGNILERFSAQQFPDLHSELNLSSLELGDSALYFCASSFGAGTETNEQFFGPGTRLTVL.

In its sample, this clone was seen once. This chain uses TRBV11-1 with TRBJ2-1; possible D gene TRBD2, 5 bases. The CDR3 runs 15 residues. Trimming removed 2 bases at V and 6 bases at J, with 14 bases between. Germline CDR1 and CDR2: SGHAT and FQDESV (reference sequence). CDR3 region: CASSLWGASGNEQFF. In DNA form, the CDR3 reads TGTGCCAGCAGCTTATGGGGAGCGTCGGGCAATGAGCAGTTCTTC.

V usage is TRBV6-1 and J usage is TRBJ1-4, with 8 bases fitting TRBD1. The ends lost 3 bases at V and 8 bases at J; junction bases unmatched: 11. Looked up from germline, CDR1 is MNHNS and CDR2 is SASEGT. This CDR3 has 16 amino acids. CDR3 in amino acids: CASSDQPGQGPEKLFF. CDR3 DNA sequence: TGTGCCAGCAGTGACCAGCCTGGACAGGGCCCCGAAAAACTGTTTTTT.

J is TRBJ2-1 and V is TRBV2; 7 bases agree with TRBD1. V gave up 4 bases and J gave up 7 bases; unmatched junction bases: 7. The CDR3 contains 14 residues. Germline V gives CDR1 SNHLY, CDR2 FYNNEI. Written as DNA, the CDR3 is TGTGCCAGCAGTGCTGTGACAGGGCTAAATGAGCAGTTCTTC. Its translation: CASSAVTGLNEQFF.

The V call is TRBV6-5, the J call TRBJ1-1, with 7 bases that match TRBD1. V lost 5 bases to trimming and J lost 4 bases; unmatched junction nucleotides: 7. The CDR3 runs 14 residues. Germline values: CDR1 MNHEY, CDR2 SVGAGI. This CDR3 is CASSLQGKLTEAFF. The CDR3 nucleotides are TGTGCCAGCAGTCTACAGGGGAAGCTCACTGAAGCTTTCTTT.

The CDR3 is CASSLGDPGNTIYF. The CDR3 DNA reads TGTGCCAGCAGCCTCGGGGATCCAGGAAACACCATATATTTT. V and J are TRBV7-2 and TRBJ1-3; no definite D call. This CDR3 has 14 amino acids. V shed 5 bases and J shed 4 bases, with 12 bases lying between them. Looked up from germline, CDR1 is SGHTA and CDR2 is FQGNSA. The full variable domain, completed using reference TRBV7-2 and TRBJ1-3, is GAGVSQSPSNKVTEKGKDVELRCDPISGHTALYWYRQSLGQGLEFLIYFQGNSAPDKSGLPSDRFSAERTGGSVSTLTIQRTQQEDSAVYLCASSLGDPGNTIYFGEGSWLTVV.

V gene TRBV10-3 combines with J gene TRBJ2-2, with D possibly TRBD2 on 5 matching bases. Per germline, CDR1 ENHRY and CDR2 SYGVKD. The CDR3 loop spans 14 amino acids. V lost 4 bases and J 3 bases, leaving 9 bases between the germline ends. CDR3: CAISGLSHTGELFF. The CDR3 nucleotides read TGTGCCATCAGTGGACTAAGCCACACCGGGGAGCTGTTTTTT.

The rearrangement links TRBV29-1 to TRBJ2-7, with D possibly TRBD1 on 6 matching bases. Germline CDR1 SQVTM, CDR2 ANQGSEA. V shed 4 bases and J shed 3 bases, with 10 bases lying between them. The CDR3 has 12 residues. The CDR3 sequence: CSVGDKLYEQYF. The DNA for the CDR3 is TGCAGCGTTGGGGACAAACTCTACGAGCAGTACTTC.

CDR3 protein: CASRADYGYTF. The CDR3 nucleotides read TGTGCCAGCAGGGCGGACTATGGCTACACCTTC. The V call is TRBV28, the J call TRBJ1-2; no clear D gene. Trimming removed 6 bases at V and 3 bases at J, with 5 bases between. The length of the CDR3 is 11 residues. Germline V lookup: CDR1 MDHEN, CDR2 SYDVKM.

The rearrangement links TRBV7-2 to TRBJ1-2; maybe TRBD1 (6 bases). V shed 1 base and J shed 2 bases, with 11 bases lying between them. The CDR3 is 15 residues long. The V gene's germline CDR1 is SGHTA and CDR2 FQGNSA. Written as DNA, the CDR3 is TGTGCCAGCAGCTTAGTGACAGGAAACAACTATGGCTACACCTTC. It specifies CASSLVTGNNYGYTF.

The chain is built from TRBV7-2 and TRBJ2-7, with TRBD1 identical over 10 bases. The length of the CDR3 is 13 residues. V trimming: 4 bases; J trimming: 6 bases; junction bases outside the gene matches: 3. Looked up from germline, CDR1 is SGHTA and CDR2 is FQGNSA. The CDR3 DNA reads TGTGCCAGCAGCTCGGGACAGGGGCTCGAGCAGTACTTC. It codes for CASSSGQGLEQYF.

This chain connects TRBV9 to TRBJ2-7, with D possibly TRBD1 on 6 matching bases. CDR1 and CDR2 (germline): SGDLS, YYNGEE. V was pared by 4 bases and J by 3 bases, with 14 bases between. This CDR3 has 14 amino acids. CDR3 amino acids: CASSLGGPGYEQYF. CDR3 nucleotide sequence: TGTGCCAGCAGCCTTGGGGGCCCCGGCTACGAGCAGTACTTC. Full variable domain (remainder filled in from reference TRBV9 and TRBJ2-7): DSGVTQTPKHLITATGQRVTLRCSPRSGDLSVYWYQQSLDQGLQFLIQYYNGEERAKGNILERFSAQQFPDLHSELNLSSLELGDSALYFCASSLGGPGYEQYFGPGTRLTVT.

The chain is built from TRBV7-9 and TRBJ1-1, with TRBD1 matching over 9 bases. CDR1 SEHNR and CDR2 FQNEAQ come from the germline V gene (reference sequence). CDR3 size: 17 residues. Germline trimming cut 5 bases from V and 0 bases from J; bases unmatched to any gene: 10. The CDR3 sequence: CASSLQGARVMNTEAFF. CDR3 DNA sequence: TGTGCCAGCAGCCTACAGGGGGCAAGGGTGATGAACACTGAAGCTTTCTTT.

This clone was seen at least ten times. This sequence joins TRBV28 and TRBJ1-2, with no clear D. CDR1 MDHEN and CDR2 SYDVKM come from the germline V gene. The CDR3 runs to 17 residues. The germline V and J ends were trimmed by 8 bases and 1 base, with 23 bases remaining between them. CDR3 coding DNA: TGTGCCAGCCCCGTCCGCCCCGCGCCTATTAATAACTATGGCTACACCTTC. This codes for CASPVRPAPINNYGYTF.

The chain couples TRBV9 to TRBJ2-7, with 7 bases that match TRBD2. This CDR3 spans 16 amino acids. Trimming removed 4 bases from V and 1 base from J; junction bases left unmatched: 11. Per the germline V gene, CDR1 is SGDLS and CDR2 is YYNGEE. CDR3 DNA: TGTGCCAGCAGCAGTGACGGGGAGGGAGCATCCTACGAGCAGTACTTC. Its protein product is CASSSDGEGASYEQYF.

This rearrangement joins TRBV2 to TRBJ2-3, with TRBD2 matching 7 bases. This CDR3 comprises 16 residues. Germline CDR1 is SNHLY and CDR2 is FYNNEI. The V segment lost 1 base and the J segment 2 bases; nucleotides outside the gene matches: 6. The CDR3 protein is CASSEEGGGNTDTQYF. The CDR3, as DNA: TGTGCCAGCAGTGAAGAGGGCGGGGGAAACACAGATACGCAGTATTTT.

The sample holds one count of this clone. The chain combines TRBV29-1 with TRBJ2-3; D remains ambiguous. Trimming left V 7 bases short and J 0 bases short, with 8 bases between. Germline V gene data show CDR1 as SQVTM and CDR2 as ANQGSEA. There are 12 residues in the CDR3. CDR3 sequence (DNA): TGCAGCGGACTGGCTAGCACAGATACGCAGTATTTT. Protein: CSGLASTDTQYF.